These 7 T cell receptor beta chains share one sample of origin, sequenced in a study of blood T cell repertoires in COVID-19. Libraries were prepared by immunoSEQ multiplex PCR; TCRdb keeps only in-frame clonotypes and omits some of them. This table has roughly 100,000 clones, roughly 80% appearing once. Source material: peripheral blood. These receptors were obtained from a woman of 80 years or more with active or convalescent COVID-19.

For the CDR3, the DNA is TGTGCCAGCAGCCCATCCCGGGACAGGCGCTGGAATGAAAAACTGTTTTTT. This encodes CASSPSRDRRWNEKLFF. The genes are TRBV7-9 and TRBJ1-4, with TRBD1 identical over 8 bases. There are 17 residues in the CDR3. The germline V gene encodes CDR1 SEHNR and CDR2 FQNEAQ (reference sequence). The junction had 13 bases not matched to a gene; V was cut back by 5 bases and J by 5 bases.

CDR3 coding DNA: TGTGCCAGCTCACCGGAACTAGCCGGTGAGCAGTTCTTC. This gives the protein CASSPELAGEQFF. The chain recombines TRBV18 with TRBJ2-1, with D possibly TRBD2 on 6 matching bases. The CDR3 totals 13 residues. Germline lookup yields CDR1 KGHSH and CDR2 LQKENI. Trimming removed 3 bases from V and 9 bases from J, with 12 bases in between.

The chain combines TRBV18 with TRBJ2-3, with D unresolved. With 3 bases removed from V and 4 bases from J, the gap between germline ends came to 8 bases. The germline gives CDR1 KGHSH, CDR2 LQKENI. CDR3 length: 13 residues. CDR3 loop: CASSPSRADTQYF. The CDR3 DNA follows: TGTGCCAGCTCACCCTCCCGGGCAGATACGCAGTATTTT.

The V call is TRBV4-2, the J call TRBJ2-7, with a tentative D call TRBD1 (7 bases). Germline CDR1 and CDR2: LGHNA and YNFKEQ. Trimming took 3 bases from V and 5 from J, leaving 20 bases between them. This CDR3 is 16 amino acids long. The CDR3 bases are TGTGCCAGCAGCCAGGAAGGACGAGGGGGCGGGGACGAGCAGTACTTC. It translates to CASSQEGRGGGDEQYF.

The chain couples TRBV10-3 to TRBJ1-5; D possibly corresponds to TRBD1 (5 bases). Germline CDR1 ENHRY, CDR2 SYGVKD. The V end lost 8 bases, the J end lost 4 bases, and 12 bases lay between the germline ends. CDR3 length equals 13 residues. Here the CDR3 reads CAIGAGRNQPQHF. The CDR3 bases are TGTGCCATCGGGGCAGGACGAAATCAGCCCCAGCATTTT.

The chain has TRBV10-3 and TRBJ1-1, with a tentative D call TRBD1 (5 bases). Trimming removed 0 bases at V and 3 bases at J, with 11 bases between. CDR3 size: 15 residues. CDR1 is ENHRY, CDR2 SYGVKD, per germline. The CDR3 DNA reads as TGTGCCATCAGTGAGTCAGGGGCTGGGGACACTGAAGCTTTCTTT. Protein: CAISESGAGDTEAFF.

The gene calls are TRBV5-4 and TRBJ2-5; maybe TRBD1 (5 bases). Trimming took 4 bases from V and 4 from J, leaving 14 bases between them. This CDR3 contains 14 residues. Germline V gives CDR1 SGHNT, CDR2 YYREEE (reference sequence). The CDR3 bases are TGTGCCAGCAGCCCTACAGGCCCGGGAGAGACCCAGTACTTC. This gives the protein CASSPTGPGETQYF. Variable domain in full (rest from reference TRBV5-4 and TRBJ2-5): ETGVTQSPTHLIKTRGQQVTLRCSSQSGHNTVSWYQQALGQGPQFIFQYYREEENGRGNFPPRFSGLQFPNYSSELNVNALELDDSALYLCASSPTGPGETQYFGPGTRLLVL.